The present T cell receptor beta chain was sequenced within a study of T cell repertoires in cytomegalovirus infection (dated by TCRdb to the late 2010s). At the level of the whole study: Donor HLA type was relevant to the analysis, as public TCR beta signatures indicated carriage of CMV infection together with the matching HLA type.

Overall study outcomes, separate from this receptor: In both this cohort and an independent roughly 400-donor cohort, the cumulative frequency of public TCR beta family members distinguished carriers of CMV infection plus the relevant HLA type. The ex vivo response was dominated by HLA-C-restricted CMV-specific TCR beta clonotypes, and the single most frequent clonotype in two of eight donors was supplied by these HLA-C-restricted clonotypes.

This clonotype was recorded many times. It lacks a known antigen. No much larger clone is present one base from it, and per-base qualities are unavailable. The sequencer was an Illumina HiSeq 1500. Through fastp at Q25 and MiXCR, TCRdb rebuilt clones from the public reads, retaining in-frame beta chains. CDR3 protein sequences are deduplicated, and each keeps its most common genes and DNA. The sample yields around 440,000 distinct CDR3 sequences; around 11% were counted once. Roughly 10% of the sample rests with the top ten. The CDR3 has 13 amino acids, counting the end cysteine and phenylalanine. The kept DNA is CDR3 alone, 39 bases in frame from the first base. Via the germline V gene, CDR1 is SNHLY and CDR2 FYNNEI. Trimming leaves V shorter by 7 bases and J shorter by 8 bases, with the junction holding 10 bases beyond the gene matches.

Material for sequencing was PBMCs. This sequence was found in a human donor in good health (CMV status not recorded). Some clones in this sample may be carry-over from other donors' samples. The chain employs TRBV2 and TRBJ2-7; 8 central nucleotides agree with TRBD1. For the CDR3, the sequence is CASTAVGTGKQYF. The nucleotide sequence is TGTGCCAGCACCGCAGTGGGGACAGGAAAGCAGTACTTC.